The rows below give T cell receptor beta chains drawn from one sample of a study of T cell repertoires in cytomegalovirus infection. TCRdb processed the reads anew with MiXCR; each CDR3 protein has one entry. The table records around 350,000 distinct CDR3 sequences, 18% of them present only once. Source material: PBMCs. The receptors were gathered from a human donor in good health (CMV status not recorded). Some clones in this sample may be carry-over from other donors' samples. The CDR3 runs from the conserved cysteine through the conserved F or W. A D gene is named only where the DNA matches it firmly. Clone size is shown for a subset of rows, as once, few, many or a class of expanded clone.

TRBV7-9	TRBJ2-7	TRBD2	NA	TGTGCCAGCAGCTTAGATATACTAGCGGGAGCCATTAGTAACTCCTACGAGCAGTACTTC	CASSLDILAGAISNSYEQYF
TRBV19	TRBJ2-2	NA	NA	TGTGCCAGTAGTACCAGGGCTACCGTTACCGGGGAGCTGTTTTTT	CASSTRATVTGELFF
TRBV29-1	TRBJ2-7	NA	NA	TGCAGCGTTGCCTGGGGGGCGGCGAATGAGCAGTACTTC	CSVAWGAANEQYF
TRBV6-2/TRBV6-3	TRBJ2-5	NA	many	TGTGCCAGCAGTTACGTCGGGATGTCCCTAGAGACCCAGTACTTC	CASSYVGMSLETQYF
TRBV27	TRBJ2-3	NA	few	TGTGCCAGCAGTTCCTGGGACGGCACTAGCACAGATACGCAGTATTTT	CASSSWDGTSTDTQYF
TRBV2	TRBJ2-1	TRBD1	many	TGTGCCGGGGGGACAGGGTACAATGAGCAGTTCTTC	CAGGTGYNEQFF
TRBV7-9	TRBJ2-7	TRBD1	NA	TGTGCCAGCAGCTTAGGAGATTTCGGGACAGGCTTTAACTTC	CASSLGDFGTGFNF
TRBV30	TRBJ2-7	NA	few	TGTGCGCTACGGCAGGACGACTACGAGCAGTACTTC	CALRQDDYEQYF
TRBV20-1	TRBJ1-2	NA	NA	TGCAGTGCTGTGCTGGAGTCTGGCTACACCTTC	CSAVLESGYTF
TRBV19	TRBJ1-2	NA	NA	TGTGCCAGTAGTTCAAGGACAAGACCCTATGGCTACACCTTC	CASSSRTRPYGYTF
TRBV5-4	TRBJ1-6	NA	NA	TGTGCCAGCAGACCAGGGGTACGATCACCCCTCCACTTT	CASRPGVRSPLHF
TRBV2	TRBJ2-2	TRBD1	NA	TGTGCCAGCAGTGTGAGCCAGGGGGCCAACACCGGGGAGCTGTTTTTT	CASSVSQGANTGELFF
TRBV19	TRBJ1-2	NA	NA	TGTGCCAGTAAACCGTCCGGCGGCGGAAATTATGGCTACACCTTC	CASKPSGGGNYGYTF
TRBV19	TRBJ1-1	NA	few	TGTGCCAGTAGTATAGACAATCGCAGGGTGGACACTGAAGCTTTCTTT	CASSIDNRRVDTEAFF
TRBV10-3	TRBJ1-2	TRBD1	many	TGTGCCATCAGTGAGAATCCCCGGGACAGGGGACAGGGCTACACCTTC	CAISENPRDRGQGYTF
TRBV20-1	TRBJ2-7	NA	once	TGCAGTGTCTACCGTGACTACGAGCAGTACTTC	CSVYRDYEQYF
TRBV11-1	TRBJ2-1	TRBD2	many	TGTGCCAGCAGCCTCAGGGCTAGCGGGGGGGCCTATGAGCAGTTCTTC	CASSLRASGGAYEQFF
TRBV5-6	TRBJ2-1	NA	NA	TGTGCCAGCAGCTTGTGGACAGACAATGAGCAGTTCTTC	CASSLWTDNEQFF
TRBV20-1	TRBJ1-4	NA	few	TGTCAACTCACAGGTAGCGAAAAACTGTTTTTT	CQLTGSEKLFF
TRBV4-2	TRBJ2-1	TRBD1	many	TGTGCCAGCAGCCAAGATTACGGGACAGGGGCATTCGATGAGCAGTTCTTC	CASSQDYGTGAFDEQFF
TRBV23-1	TRBJ2-7	NA	NA	TGCGCCAGCAGTCACCTCGGCGGACTCGGCGAGCAGTACTTC	CASSHLGGLGEQYF
TRBV2	TRBJ2-5	NA	few	TGTGCCAGCAGTGTAGGCAATCAAGAGACCCAGTACTTC	CASSVGNQETQYF
TRBV7-2	TRBJ2-1	TRBD2	many	TGTGCCAGCAGCTTAGCGGCAGCGGGGGGGACCTACAATGAGCAGTTCTTC	CASSLAAAGGTYNEQFF
TRBV6-2/TRBV6-3	TRBJ2-1	TRBD2	many	TGTGCCAGCAGCGAAGACAAGGTTCCGGGACTAGCAAGGATGGAGTTCTTC	CASSEDKVPGLARMEFF
TRBV20-1	TRBJ2-3	NA	few	TGCAGTGCTAGTGCTGAATTACAGGGATCAGATACGCAGTATTTT	CSASAELQGSDTQYF
TRBV27	TRBJ2-7	TRBD2	NA	TGTGCCAGCAGTCCGGGACTAGCGGGAGTCGTCGAGCAGTACTTC	CASSPGLAGVVEQYF
TRBV2	TRBJ2-1	NA	NA	TGTGCCAGCGGGGGGCTCGAACATAATGAGCAGTTCTTC	CASGGLEHNEQFF
TRBV7-6	TRBJ2-2	NA	many	TGTGCCAGCAGCTTAGCAGGGGACACCGGGGAGCTGTTTTTT	CASSLAGDTGELFF
TRBV7-9	TRBJ2-4	NA	many	TGTGCCAGCAGCCTCAGGGACTCATTGGACATTCAGTACTTC	CASSLRDSLDIQYF
TRBV10-3	TRBJ1-2	NA	NA	TGTGCCATCAGTGAGTCGACAGACACCTATGGCTACACCTTC	CAISESTDTYGYTF
TRBV11-2	TRBJ2-7	NA	once	TGTGCCAGCAGAACCACCCGAGGGGGTAGCTCCTACGAGCAGTACTTC	CASRTTRGGSSYEQYF
TRBV12-3/TRBV12-4	TRBJ1-5	TRBD1	many	TGTGCCAGCAAGGGAACAGGGGATCAGCCCCAGCATTTT	CASKGTGDQPQHF
TRBV14	TRBJ2-7	TRBD1	NA	TGTGCCAGCAGTCGGGACAGGGTAAGGATCGAGCAGTACTTC	CASSRDRVRIEQYF
TRBV19	TRBJ2-1	TRBD2	few	TGTGCCAGTAGCCCCGGGGGGGAGATCTCCTACAATGAGCAGTTCTTC	CASSPGGEISYNEQFF
TRBV2	TRBJ1-2	NA	many	TGTGCCAGCAGTGGACCTAAGCTGGTGGGCTATGGCTACACCTTC	CASSGPKLVGYGYTF
TRBV18	TRBJ2-7	TRBD1	few	TGTGCCAGCTCACCACCGAGACAGGGGTACGAGCAGTACTTC	CASSPPRQGYEQYF
TRBV20-1	TRBJ1-1	NA	NA	TGCAGTGCTAGGCGGAACACTGAAGCTTTCTTT	CSARRNTEAFF
TRBV6-5	TRBJ1-5	NA	NA	TGTGCCAGCAGTCGCCTACAGGGCGGGCCCCAGCATTTT	CASSRLQGGPQHF
TRBV11-3	TRBJ2-7	NA	NA	TGTGCCAGCAGCTTACAGACATCCTACGAGCAGTACTTC	CASSLQTSYEQYF
TRBV7-9	TRBJ2-4	NA	many	TGTGCCAGCACCCGGATAGGGGACATTCAGTACTTC	CASTRIGDIQYF
TRBV2	TRBJ1-5	NA	NA	TGTGCCAGCAGTGAATCAGGACTTGCCCTGGACTATCAGCCCCAGCATTTT	CASSESGLALDYQPQHF
TRBV7-9	TRBJ1-4	NA	many	TGTGCCAGCAGCTTAGGTCGGGGGCCGTCTAATGAAAAACTGTTTTTT	CASSLGRGPSNEKLFF
TRBV6-2/TRBV6-3	TRBJ2-2	NA	NA	TGTGCCGTCCGGGGACATTCCAACACCGGGGAGCTGTTTTTT	CAVRGHSNTGELFF
TRBV27	TRBJ2-3	NA	many	TGTGCCAGCAGTTTATTCGACGGGAGCACAGATACGCAGTATTTT	CASSLFDGSTDTQYF
TRBV29-1	TRBJ2-2	NA	few	TGCAGCGTACAGGGTTCGGACACCGGGGAGCTGTTTTTT	CSVQGSDTGELFF
TRBV7-2	TRBJ1-2	NA	many	TGTGCCAGCAGCCCGGGGGGGGGCGACGGCTATGGCTACACCTTC	CASSPGGGDGYGYTF
TRBV6-6	TRBJ2-1	TRBD2	NA	TGTGCCAGCAGCCCCCCGGCTAGCGGGGGGTTTAATGAGCAGTTCTTC	CASSPPASGGFNEQFF
TRBV7-2	TRBJ2-4	NA	many	TGTGCCAGCAGCTCAATGGGGCGGGCCAAAAACATTCAGTACTTC	CASSSMGRAKNIQYF
TRBV5-1	TRBJ2-7	NA	few	TGCGCCAGCAGCTTAGGGGGGGCTCCCGACGAGCAGTACTTC	CASSLGGAPDEQYF
TRBV2	TRBJ1-5	NA	NA	TGTGCCAGCAGTGCGGGCCAGTCCAGCAATCAGCCCCAGCATTTT	CASSAGQSSNQPQHF
TRBV20-1	TRBJ2-1	TRBD2	NA	TGCAGTGCTAGAGAACCCCGGGAGGGCAACAATGAGCAGTTCTTC	CSAREPREGNNEQFF
TRBV6-5	TRBJ2-1	NA	NA	TGTGCCAGCAGACGAGGCGTGGAGGGGGGCTACAATGAGCAGTTCTTC	CASRRGVEGGYNEQFF
TRBV7-2	TRBJ2-7	NA	many	TGTGCCAGCAGCTTATGGGGGAAGGGGACCGAGCAGTACTTC	CASSLWGKGTEQYF
TRBV10-3	TRBJ2-1	TRBD2	many	TGTGCCATCAGTGGGACTAGCGGGGTTTATGAGCAGTTCTTC	CAISGTSGVYEQFF
TRBV28	TRBJ1-2	NA	NA	TGTGCCAGCAGTCCCCATTCCCGGCCTGGGCTCTATGGCTACACCTTC	CASSPHSRPGLYGYTF
TRBV25-1	TRBJ1-2	TRBD1	once	TGTGCCTGCAGTGAGGGGGCGCAGAACTATGGCTACACCTTC	CACSEGAQNYGYTF
TRBV5-6	TRBJ2-5	NA	NA	TGTGCCAGCAGCTGGGATTGGGCTACGGAGACCCAGTACTTC	CASSWDWATETQYF
TRBV7-2	TRBJ2-7	TRBD1	many	TGTGCCAGCAGCGTCTCGGGGACAGGAACCTACGAGCAGTACTTC	CASSVSGTGTYEQYF
TRBV2	TRBJ1-5	NA	few	TGTGCCAGCAGTGGGGCATGGAAGGTTAGCAATCAGCCCCAGCATTTT	CASSGAWKVSNQPQHF